The T cell receptor (beta chain) described here comes from a study of blood T cell repertoires in COVID-19. Clones were read by immunoSEQ multiplex PCR, and TCRdb kept only the in-frame ones, dropping some. The top ten hold approximately 3.9% of the sample, which has 100,000 to 150,000 clones, 81% seen once. The length of the CDR3 is 12 residues. The V gene lost 0 bases and the J gene lost 7 bases, with 7 bases spanning the gap. Per the germline V gene, CDR1 is LGHDT and CDR2 is YNNKEL (reference sequence). The source material was peripheral blood. This TCR was sampled from a woman aged 50 to 65 with acute or convalescent COVID-19. The chain is built from TRBV3-1 (or the pseudogene TRBV3-2) and TRBJ2-7; D gene uncertain. The CDR3 bases are TGTGCCAGCAGCCAAGATGTGAGGGAGCAGTACTTC. This sequence encodes CASSQDVREQYF.